The 30 T cell receptor beta chains given below trace back to one sample, sequenced in a study of CD8+ T cells in alopecia areata. Sequencing relied on a cDNA template that was reverse transcribed from extracted RNA. Data came from immunoSEQ multiplex PCR; TCRdb stores just in-frame clones and leaves some out. The sample lists around 190,000 clones; roughly 64% were seen once. Treatment reported: oral pan-JAK inhibitor, 5-10 mg twice daily. The input for sequencing was CD4+ T cells sorted from blood, taken at week 4, from a patient treated with tofacitinib. Receptors originate from a human donor with alopecia areata.

The rearrangement uses TRBV6-5 and TRBJ1-4; 10 bases fit TRBD1. CDR3 length equals 13 residues. Germline CDR1 and CDR2: MNHEY and SVGAGI. After removal of 5 bases from V and 8 bases from J, the junction contained 2 bases not matched to a gene. CDR3 bases: TGTGCCAGCAGTAGGACAGGGGGGGAAAAACTGTTTTTT. Its translation: CASSRTGGEKLFF.

Note on this clone: In the same sample, other DNA sequences code for this CDR3. This chain uses TRBV29-1 with TRBJ2-7; 9 bases are a match to TRBD1. V shed 7 bases and J 4 bases; nucleotides not matched to a gene: 5. The CDR3 runs to 12 residues. CDR1 is SQVTM and CDR2 is ANQGSEA in the germline V gene. The DNA of the CDR3 is TGCAGCGCCGGGACAGGGTCGTACGAGCAGTACTTC. This sequence encodes CSAGTGSYEQYF.

This clone was detected once. This chain uses TRBV29-1 with TRBJ2-6; no clear D. The germline CDR1 and CDR2 sequences are SQVTM and ANQGSEA. With 6 bases removed from V and 0 bases from J, the gap between germline ends came to 9 bases. This CDR3 region has 14 residues. CDR3 in amino acids: CSVFVSSGANVLTF. CDR3 DNA sequence: TGCAGCGTGTTCGTTAGCTCTGGGGCCAACGTCCTGACTTTC.

This clone was observed once. The chain recombines TRBV30 with TRBJ1-1; weak D call: TRBD1 (5 bases). V gave up 2 bases and J gave up 8 bases, with 9 bases separating them. The CDR3 is made up of 11 amino acids. Germline V CDR1 and CDR2: GTSNPN, SVGIG (reference sequence). CDR3 DNA: TGTGCCTGGAGTATTTACAGGGAAGCTTTCTTT. As protein: CAWSIYREAFF.

The V gene is TRBV15, the J gene TRBJ2-2; D uncertain. The CDR3 spans 13 residues. V was cut by 5 bases and J by 3 bases, with 7 bases left in between. Germline values: CDR1 LNHNV, CDR2 YYDKDF (reference sequence). The CDR3: CATSPFYTGELFF. The CDR3 nucleotides read TGTGCCACCAGCCCATTTTACACCGGGGAGCTGTTTTTT.

V usage is TRBV29-1 and J usage is TRBJ2-3; D is undetermined. V was pared by 3 bases and J by 5 bases, with 12 bases between. The CDR3 length is 13 residues. Germline CDR1 is SQVTM and CDR2 is ANQGSEA. This chain's CDR3 is CSVDANWEDTQYF. The CDR3 DNA reads TGCAGCGTTGACGCTAATTGGGAAGATACGCAGTATTTT.

The rearrangement joins TRBV5-6 to TRBJ2-1, with 12 bases matching TRBD1. Germline CDR1 SGHDT, CDR2 YYEEEE. V was pared by 3 bases and J by 7 bases, with 2 bases of the junction left unmatched. This CDR3 is built from 14 residues. The CDR3 loop is CASSWGQGANEQFF. In DNA form, the CDR3 reads TGTGCCAGCAGCTGGGGACAGGGGGCGAATGAGCAGTTCTTC.

Concerning this clone: The same CDR3 can be traced to other DNA sequences in this sample. The V gene is TRBV6-5, the J gene TRBJ2-5; D uncertain. Trimming shortened V by 2 bases and J by 2 bases, and 3 bases separated the two germline ends. The V gene's germline CDR1 is MNHEY and CDR2 SVGAGI. CDR3 size: 12 residues. The CDR3 DNA is TGTGCCAGCAGTTACGGTCAAGAGACCCAGTACTTC. This encodes CASSYGQETQYF.

Only a few counts were recorded for this clone. J is TRBJ2-7 and V is TRBV7-2, with D perhaps matching TRBD2 (6 bases). V lost 3 bases and J 6 bases, leaving 9 bases between the germline ends. The CDR3 covers 12 residues. The germline gives CDR1 SGHTA, CDR2 FQGNSA. CDR3 DNA: TGTGCCAGCAGCTTGGGGAGGCGCGAGCAGTACTTC. Its protein is CASSLGRREQYF.

The chain combines TRBV6-1 with TRBJ1-5; the D gene is possibly TRBD1 (6 bases). Trimming stripped 8 bases from V and 0 bases from J, with 8 bases between. Germline V gene data show CDR1 as MNHNS and CDR2 as SASEGT. The CDR3 runs to 13 residues. CDR3 sequence (DNA): TGTGCCAGCTTGACAGGTAGCAATCAGCCCCAGCATTTT. Protein sequence: CASLTGSNQPQHF.

This clone was detected once. The chain couples TRBV7-9 to TRBJ1-1; no reliable D call. Between the trimmed V and J ends, which lost 5 bases and 2 bases, there was a span of 12 bases. Germline V gene sequence: CDR1 SEHNR, CDR2 FQNEAQ (reference sequence). The CDR3 is 14 residues long. The CDR3 nucleotides read TGTGCCAGCAGCCAGCCTACAGCCAACACTGAAGCTTTCTTT. Amino acids: CASSQPTANTEAFF.

The rearrangement joins TRBV11-2 to TRBJ2-3; D gene uncertain. CDR1 and CDR2 (germline): SGHAT, FQNNGV. The CDR3 has 12 residues. Trimming pared 1 base from V and 2 bases from J, leaving 1 base between. The CDR3 protein is CASSLVTDTQYF. CDR3 bases: TGTGCCAGCAGCTTAGTCACAGATACGCAGTATTTT.

The chain has TRBV25-1 and TRBJ1-1; maybe TRBD1 (6 bases). Trimming pared 3 bases from V and 5 bases from J, leaving 16 bases between. Looked up from germline, CDR1 is MGHDK and CDR2 is SYGVNS. The CDR3 extends over 15 amino acids. CDR3 amino acids: CASSDAQGRDTEAFF. The CDR3 DNA sequence: TGTGCCAGCAGTGACGCCCAGGGGAGGGATACTGAAGCTTTCTTT.

The gene calls are TRBV7-2 and TRBJ1-2; no firm D call. Germline loops: CDR1 SGHTA, CDR2 FQGNSA. This CDR3 is built from 14 residues. The ends were cut back, 3 bases at V and 8 bases at J, with 16 bases in the middle. CDR3 nucleotides: TGTGCCAGCAGCTTTATGGGTCTTGGGGTCGGCTACACCTTC. Its translation: CASSFMGLGVGYTF.

For this clone: Other DNA sequences of this sample code for an identical CDR3. The V and J genes are TRBV29-1 and TRBJ1-1, with D unresolved. The CDR3 covers 12 residues. The V gene's germline CDR1 is SQVTM and CDR2 ANQGSEA. Between the trimmed V and J ends, which lost 6 bases and 1 base, there was a span of 9 bases. The CDR3 DNA follows: TGCAGCGTAGGCAGAGAGAACACTGAAGCTTTCTTT. It yields the protein CSVGRENTEAFF.

V gene TRBV6-5 combines with J gene TRBJ1-6; D not certain. This CDR3 contains 14 residues. V lost 5 bases, J lost 4 bases, and 9 bases lay in between. CDR1 is MNHEY and CDR2 is SVGAGI in the germline V gene. This CDR3 is CASSGRPYNSPLHF. In DNA form, the CDR3 reads TGTGCCAGCAGTGGCAGGCCATATAATTCACCCCTCCACTTT.

This clone appeared a few times. The V gene is TRBV29-1, the J gene TRBJ2-2; D is uncertain. This CDR3 is built from 14 residues. Germline CDR1 reads SQVTM; CDR2 reads ANQGSEA. The V end lost 6 bases, the J end lost 5 bases, and 16 bases lay between the germline ends. The CDR3 is CSVISFGNTGELFF. The CDR3 nucleotides are TGCAGCGTAATTAGCTTCGGAAATACCGGGGAGCTGTTTTTT.

As regards this clone: Other DNA sequences within the sample encode an identical CDR3. This sequence joins TRBV29-1 and TRBJ1-1; a weak D match, TRBD1 (5 bases). Germline V gives CDR1 SQVTM, CDR2 ANQGSEA. V shed 2 bases and J shed 2 bases, with 9 bases lying between them. The CDR3 spans 13 residues. The CDR3 region is CSVERGGNTEAFF. The CDR3, as DNA: TGCAGCGTTGAAAGGGGTGGTAACACTGAAGCTTTCTTT.

CDR3 nucleotides: TGCGCCAGCAGCCAAGAGTATAGAGCTCTGAACACTGAAGCTTTCTTT. Protein product: CASSQEYRALNTEAFF. V usage is TRBV4-3 and J usage is TRBJ1-1; D unclear. Trimming removed 0 bases at V and 0 bases at J, with 11 bases between. This CDR3 is built from 16 residues. Germline V gives CDR1 LGHNA, CDR2 YSLEER.

The chain recombines TRBV2 with TRBJ2-1; perhaps TRBD2 as D (6 bases). Germline loops: CDR1 SNHLY, CDR2 FYNNEI. Trimming shortened V by 4 bases and J by 2 bases, and 18 bases separated the two germline ends. The length of the CDR3 is 17 residues. The CDR3 sequence is CASSGRAGSRTYNEQFF. CDR3 DNA: TGTGCCAGCAGTGGGAGGGCGGGGTCACGCACCTACAATGAGCAGTTCTTC.

The rearrangement uses TRBV6-5 and TRBJ2-3, with unresolved D. CDR1 and CDR2 (germline): MNHEY, SVGAGI. Trimming stripped 0 bases from V and 0 bases from J, with 1 base between. CDR3 length: 13 amino acids. DNA of the CDR3: TGTGCCAGCAGTTACTCTAGCACAGATACGCAGTATTTT. As protein: CASSYSSTDTQYF.

The chain carries TRBV6-6 and TRBJ2-5; 7 positions agree with TRBD1. This CDR3 spans 13 amino acids. Per the germline V gene, CDR1 is MNHNY and CDR2 is SVGAGI (reference sequence). The ends lost 6 bases at V and 5 bases at J; junction bases unmatched: 6. CDR3 region: CASRGQASETQYF. The CDR3 nucleotides read TGTGCCAGCAGAGGACAGGCCAGCGAGACCCAGTACTTC.

V is TRBV30 and J is TRBJ1-2; 7 bases are a match to TRBD1. The CDR3 is 14 residues long. With V trimmed by 0 bases and J by 7 bases, 8 bases remained unmatched. Per germline, CDR1 GTSNPN and CDR2 SVGIG (reference sequence). CDR3 sequence reads: CAWSVEGGAGGYTF. The CDR3 nucleotides read TGTGCCTGGAGTGTTGAAGGGGGCGCCGGTGGCTACACCTTC.

This chain links TRBV10-3 with TRBJ1-2, with D possibly being TRBD1 (6 bases). The germline V gene has CDR1 ENHRY and CDR2 SYGVKD. The CDR3 is 15 amino acids. Trimming left V 0 bases short and J 0 bases short, with 8 bases between. CDR3 DNA: TGTGCCATCAGTGAGTCGGACAGCCCTAACTATGGCTACACCTTC. Translated, it gives CAISESDSPNYGYTF.

This clone appeared a few times. V and J are TRBV9 and TRBJ2-5; 10 bases agree with TRBD2. CDR1 is SGDLS and CDR2 is YYNGEE in the germline V gene. J gave up 1 base and V 3 bases, and 9 bases lay outside the gene matches. This CDR3 is built from 17 residues. CDR3: CASSERSGGGTQETQYF. CDR3 sequence (DNA): TGTGCCAGCAGCGAGCGAAGCGGGGGGGGGACCCAAGAGACCCAGTACTTC.

The J gene is TRBJ1-5, the V gene TRBV30, with D unclear. Germline V gives CDR1 GTSNPN, CDR2 SVGIG (reference sequence). Trimming cost V 5 bases and J 0 bases, with 11 bases left between them. The CDR3 consists of 14 residues. In nucleotides, the CDR3 is TGTGCCTGGGGGAGAGGGAATAGCAATCAGCCCCAGCATTTT. Protein: CAWGRGNSNQPQHF.

The chain combines TRBV7-2 with TRBJ1-5; D remains unclear. This CDR3 comprises 16 residues. Germline V gives CDR1 SGHTA, CDR2 FQGNSA. V was shortened by 5 bases and J by 3 bases, with 17 bases between the two germline ends. CDR3 nucleotides: TGTGCCAGCAGCCAACCCGGACGCAAGTTCAATCAGCCCCAGCATTTT. The encoded protein is CASSQPGRKFNQPQHF.

The chain joins TRBV29-1 to TRBJ1-2; 7 bases align to TRBD1. V was pared by 5 bases and J by 3 bases, with 3 bases of the junction left unmatched. Germline CDR1 and CDR2: SQVTM and ANQGSEA. This CDR3 is built from 12 residues. This chain's CDR3 is CSVTGADYGYTF. Here the CDR3 DNA reads TGCAGCGTTACAGGGGCGGACTATGGCTACACCTTC.

V and J are TRBV30 and TRBJ1-2, with D maybe TRBD1 (6 bases). Trimming left V 4 bases short and J 4 bases short, with 16 bases between. This CDR3 comprises 14 residues. In germline, CDR1 is GTSNPN, CDR2 SVGIG (reference sequence). CDR3 coding DNA: TGTGCCTGGACGAAGGGGGTCTTGGGCTATGGCTACACCTTC. It specifies CAWTKGVLGYGYTF.

The chain uses TRBV30 and TRBJ1-5; D gene unclear. This CDR3 has 14 amino acids. Trimming took off 0 bases at V and 7 bases at J, with 13 bases between the two ends. CDR1 is GTSNPN and CDR2 is SVGIG in the germline V gene (reference sequence). CDR3: CAWSVPSRGQPQHF. The DNA of the CDR3 is TGTGCCTGGAGTGTACCGTCGCGAGGGCAGCCCCAGCATTTT.